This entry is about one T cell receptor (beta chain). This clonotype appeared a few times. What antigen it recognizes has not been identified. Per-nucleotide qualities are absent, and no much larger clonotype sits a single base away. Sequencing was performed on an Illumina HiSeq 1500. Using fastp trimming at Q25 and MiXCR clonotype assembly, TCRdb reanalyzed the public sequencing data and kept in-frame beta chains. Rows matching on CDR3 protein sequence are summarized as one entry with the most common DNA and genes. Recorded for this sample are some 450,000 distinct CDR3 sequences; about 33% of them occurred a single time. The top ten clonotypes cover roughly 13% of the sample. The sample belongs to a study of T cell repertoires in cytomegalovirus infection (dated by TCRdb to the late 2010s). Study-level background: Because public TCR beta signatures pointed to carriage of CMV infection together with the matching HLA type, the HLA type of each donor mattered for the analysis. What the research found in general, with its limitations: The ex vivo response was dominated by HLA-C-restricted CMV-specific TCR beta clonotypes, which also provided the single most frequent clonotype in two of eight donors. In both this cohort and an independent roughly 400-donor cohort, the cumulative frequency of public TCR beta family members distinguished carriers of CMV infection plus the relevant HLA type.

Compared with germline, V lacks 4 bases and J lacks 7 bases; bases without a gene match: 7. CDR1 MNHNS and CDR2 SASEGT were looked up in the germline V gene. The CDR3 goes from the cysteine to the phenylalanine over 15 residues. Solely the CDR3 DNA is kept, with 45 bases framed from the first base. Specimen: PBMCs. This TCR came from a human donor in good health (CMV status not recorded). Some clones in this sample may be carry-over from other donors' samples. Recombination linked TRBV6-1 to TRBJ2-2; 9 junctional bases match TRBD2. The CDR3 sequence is CASSVRAGGRGELFF. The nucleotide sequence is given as TGTGCCAGCAGTGTCCGAGCGGGGGGCCGCGGGGAGCTGTTTTTT.